This TCR beta chain was sequenced during a study of T cell responses to AZD1222 COVID-19 vaccine. Whole-study results and caveats: An increase in Spike-specific TCR breadth and depth was observed after two AZD1222 doses. Seropositive at baseline were only a handful of AZD1222 recipients.

Germline-derived CDR1 and CDR2 are MDHEN and SYDVKM. Trimming shortened V by 5 bases and J by 0 bases, and 10 bases separated the two germline ends. The CDR3 contains 15 residues. Method: immunoSEQ multiplex PCR; TCRdb's copy keeps in-frame clones and lacks some. The sample comprises about 160,000 clones, approximately 90% of which are singletons, and 1.5% rests with the top ten. Concerning this clone: The antigen is undetermined.

The sequencing used peripheral blood, collected on day 0 of AZD1222 vaccination. This clonotype was sampled from an adult in good health. The V gene is TRBV28, the J gene TRBJ2-2; the D is unclear. CDR3 loop: CASSPHTSNTGELFF. In DNA form, the CDR3 reads TGTGCCAGCAGTCCACATACCTCGAACACCGGGGAGCTGTTTTTT.